These 13 T cell receptor beta chains were all obtained from the same sample, sequenced in a study of CD8 T cells in ankylosing spondylitis. Using its own MiXCR run on the 5' RACE reads, TCRdb lists one record per CDR3 protein. The sample includes 200,000 to 250,000 distinct CDR3 sequences, about 11% seen only once; the top ten take 2.5% to 3%. Material for sequencing was blood, either unsorted or a sorted T cell fraction (not recorded which). Receptors were obtained from a male donor with ankylosing spondylitis or in good health (not recorded which).

This clonotype showed up many times. The chain recombines TRBV12-3 or TRBV12-4 with TRBJ2-2, with TRBD2 matching over 12 bases. Trimming at V came to 6 bases and at J to 4 bases, leaving 6 bases not matched to a gene. This CDR3 comprises 16 residues. Here the CDR3 reads CASRVTSGSGTGELFF. DNA of the CDR3: TGTGCCAGCAGGGTGACTAGCGGGAGCGGCACCGGGGAGCTGTTTTTT.

This clonotype has at least ten counts. CDR3 amino acids: CASRAGTGGGTGELFF. CDR3 nucleotide sequence: TGCGCCAGCAGAGCCGGGACAGGGGGCGGAACCGGGGAGCTGTTTTTT. The chain couples TRBV5-1 to TRBJ2-2, with 12 bases fitting TRBD1. The CDR3 sequence is 16 residues long. The germline V gene has CDR1 SGHRS and CDR2 YFSETQ. V shed 5 bases, J shed 5 bases, and the junction held 7 bases outside the gene matches.

This clonotype was picked up many times. This CDR3 is CSARDRPGTSAYEQYF. The CDR3 DNA is TGCAGTGCTAGAGATCGGCCCGGGACTAGCGCATACGAGCAGTACTTC. The gene calls are TRBV20-1 and TRBJ2-7; 10 nucleotides match TRBD2. The V segment lost 0 bases and the J segment 4 bases; nucleotides outside the gene matches: 9. Germline CDR1 and CDR2: DFQATT and SNEGSKA (reference sequence). The CDR3 runs 16 residues.

There are many counts of this clonotype. The V gene is TRBV4-1, the J gene TRBJ1-6; D remains ambiguous. This CDR3 comprises 16 residues. Germline V lookup: CDR1 MGHRA, CDR2 YSYEKL. Trimming removed 1 base from V and 0 bases from J, with 7 bases in between. This CDR3 is CASSQVGSSYNSPLHF. CDR3 coding DNA: TGCGCCAGCAGCCAAGTGGGGAGCTCCTATAATTCACCCCTCCACTTT.

This clonotype was counted many times. The J gene is TRBJ1-6, the V gene TRBV7-2; no clear D. Per germline, CDR1 SGHTA and CDR2 FQGNSA. Trimming pared 3 bases from V and 7 bases from J, leaving 19 bases between. This CDR3 contains 17 residues. The CDR3 region has the DNA TGTGCCAGCAGCTTGACATATCGATCCTCGGGGAATTCACCCCTCCACTTT. It translates to CASSLTYRSSGNSPLHF.

The rearrangement uses TRBV6-1 and TRBJ2-5; 10 bases agree with TRBD2. Germline CDR1 reads MNHNS; CDR2 reads SASEGT. The CDR3 totals 13 residues. V lost 5 bases and J lost 5; bases outside the gene matches: 2. The CDR3 DNA follows: TGTGCCAGCAGTCAGCGGGAGGGGGAGACCCAGTACTTC. Protein product: CASSQREGETQYF.

This clonotype has more than one count but fewer than ten. The chain has TRBV4-1 and TRBJ1-2; D perhaps matches TRBD1 (5 bases). The CDR3 extends over 16 amino acids. Germline CDR1 MGHRA, CDR2 YSYEKL. V lost 1 base and J 2 bases, leaving 14 bases between the germline ends. The CDR3 nucleotides are TGCGCCAGCAGCCAAGTCCGGGGCAGCAGGAACTATGGCTACACCTTC. Amino acid sequence: CASSQVRGSRNYGYTF.

In its sample, this clonotype was seen many times. The chain has TRBV15 and TRBJ2-5, with TRBD2 matching over 12 bases. The CDR3 length is 15 residues. Germline V gene lookup returns CDR1 LNHNV and CDR2 YYDKDF (reference sequence). Trimming at V came to 4 bases and at J to 4 bases, leaving 4 bases not matched to a gene. The CDR3 region has the DNA TGTGCCACCAGCACGCGGGGACTAGCGGGAGAGACCCAGTACTTC. This encodes CATSTRGLAGETQYF.

About this clonotype itself: The conserved phenylalanine or tryptophan normally closing the CDR3 is absent here, so this likely arose from a read error. The J gene is TRBJ1-2, the V gene TRBV7-9, with D tentatively TRBD1 (5 bases). V lost 5 bases to trimming and J lost 3 bases, with 13 bases between them. Germline V lookup: CDR1 SEHNR, CDR2 FQNEAQ (reference sequence). The CDR3 length is 14 residues. CDR3 in amino acids: CASSRTGRDYGYTL. CDR3 in DNA: TGTGCCAGCAGCCGGACGGGACGAGACTATGGCTACACCCTC.

This clonotype was detected ten times or more. The chain is built from TRBV20-1 and TRBJ2-7; the match to TRBD2 covers 13 bases. This CDR3 has 13 amino acids. CDR1 and CDR2 (germline): DFQATT, SNEGSKA (reference sequence). J was trimmed by 7 bases and V by 6 bases; bases with no gene match: 6. CDR3 in DNA: TGCAGTGCCCTGGGACTAGCGGGGAAAGAGCAGTACTTC. It encodes CSALGLAGKEQYF.

This clonotype has at least ten counts. The V and J genes are TRBV6-1 and TRBJ2-3; TRBD2 matches 7 bases. The CDR3 sequence is 14 residues long. CDR1 MNHNS and CDR2 SASEGT come from the germline V gene. J gave up 5 bases and V 7 bases, and 9 bases lay outside the gene matches. The chain's CDR3 is CASTSGPGGDTQYF. DNA for the CDR3: TGTGCCAGCACTAGCGGTCCTGGGGGAGATACGCAGTATTTT.

This clonotype has ten or more counts. Sequence at one end of the junction differs from germline and may be a read error. This sequence joins TRBV27 and TRBJ2-1; 11 bases line up with TRBD1. There are 14 residues in the CDR3. Germline V CDR1 and CDR2: MNHEY, SMNVEV (reference sequence). The CDR3 DNA is TGTGTCAGCTGGCCGGGACAGGGGGAAAATGAGCAGTTCTTC. It is translated as CVSWPGQGENEQFF.

Many counts were recorded for this clonotype. This chain uses TRBV12-3 or TRBV12-4 with TRBJ2-5; 12 bases map to TRBD1. The CDR3 is 15 residues long. After removal of 4 bases from V and 5 bases from J, the junction contained 5 bases not matched to a gene. In DNA, the CDR3 is TGTGCCAGCAGTTGGGGGACAGGGGGCATGGAGACCCAGTACTTC. Amino acids: CASSWGTGGMETQYF.